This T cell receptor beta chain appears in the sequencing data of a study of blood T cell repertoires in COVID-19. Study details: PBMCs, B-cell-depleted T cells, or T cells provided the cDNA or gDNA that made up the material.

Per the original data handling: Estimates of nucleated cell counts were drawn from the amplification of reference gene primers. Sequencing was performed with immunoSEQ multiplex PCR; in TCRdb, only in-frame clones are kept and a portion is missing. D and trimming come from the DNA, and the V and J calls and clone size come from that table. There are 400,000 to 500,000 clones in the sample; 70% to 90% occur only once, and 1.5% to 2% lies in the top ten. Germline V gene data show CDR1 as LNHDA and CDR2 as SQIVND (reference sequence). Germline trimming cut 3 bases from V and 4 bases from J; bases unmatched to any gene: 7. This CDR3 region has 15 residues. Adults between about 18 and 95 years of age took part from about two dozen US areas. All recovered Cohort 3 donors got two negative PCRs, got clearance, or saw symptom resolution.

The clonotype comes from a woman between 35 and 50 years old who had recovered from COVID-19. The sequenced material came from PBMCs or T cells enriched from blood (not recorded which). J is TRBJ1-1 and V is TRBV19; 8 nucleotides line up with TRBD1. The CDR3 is CASSIWTGSATEAFF. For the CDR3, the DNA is TGTGCCAGTAGTATTTGGACAGGGTCGGCCACTGAAGCTTTCTTT.